This T cell receptor beta chain came from a study of CD8 T cells in ankylosing spondylitis (dated by TCRdb to the late 2010s). The study in broad terms: The study set out to find disease-linked TCR variants by profiling T cell receptor beta repertoires in ankylosing spondylitis patients and healthy donors. Samples of peripheral blood were taken, and for ankylosing spondylitis patients, synovial fluid was collected as well. The full study cohort comprised 25 ankylosing spondylitis patients and about a hundred healthy donors.

The paper as a whole reports these results and caveats: A TCR beta motif of 8 or 9 highly homologous amino acid variants appeared characteristic of blood from ankylosing spondylitis patients. According to the report, matched synovial fluid samples from ankylosing spondylitis patients were significantly enriched for the disease-linked clones. The disease-linked clones had a CD8+ phenotype and were found at relatively low frequencies in peripheral blood. Some of the motif variants had been reported before in the synovial fluid and blood of reactive arthritis patients, a finding that suggests common disease-initiation mechanisms.

Germline trimming: 2 bases from V, 5 bases from J; junction bases outside gene matches: 6. Its CDR3 holds 14 amino acids, cysteine through phenylalanine. CDR3 DNA is the only sequence kept; it has 42 bases, read in frame from the first base. The germline V gene (reference sequence) specifies SGHKS as CDR1 and YYEKEE as CDR2. TCRdb lists the instrument as Illumina HiSeq 2500. Quantitative 5'-RACE with molecular barcodes was the method used to prepare the TCR beta libraries. The paper's processing steps were these. To identify disease-linked TCR variants, a new computational method was used, one built on a probabilistic model of VDJ rearrangement. TCRdb reprocessing: public reads trimmed at Q25 with fastp, clones called with MiXCR, in-frame beta chains kept. Each entry is one CDR3 protein sequence, shown with its most common DNA and genes. These V and J calls originate from TCRdb's pipeline instead of the authors' own analysis. Counted in this sample were about 150,000 distinct CDR3 sequences; around 10% of them appeared once. Of the sample, roughly 4.3% is held by the ten largest clones.

At least ten counts were recorded for this clonotype. Its antigen remains unidentified. No base quality values were provided; no much bigger clone lies one nucleotide off. The chain is assembled from TRBV5-5 and TRBJ2-7, and TRBD1 aligns with 8 junction nucleotides. The receptor was isolated from a female donor with ankylosing spondylitis or in good health (not recorded which). The specimen sequenced was blood, either unsorted or a sorted T cell fraction (not recorded which). The base sequence is TGTGCCAGCAGCTTTTACAGGGGGTATGACGAGCAGTACTTC. The resulting protein is CASSFYRGYDEQYF.